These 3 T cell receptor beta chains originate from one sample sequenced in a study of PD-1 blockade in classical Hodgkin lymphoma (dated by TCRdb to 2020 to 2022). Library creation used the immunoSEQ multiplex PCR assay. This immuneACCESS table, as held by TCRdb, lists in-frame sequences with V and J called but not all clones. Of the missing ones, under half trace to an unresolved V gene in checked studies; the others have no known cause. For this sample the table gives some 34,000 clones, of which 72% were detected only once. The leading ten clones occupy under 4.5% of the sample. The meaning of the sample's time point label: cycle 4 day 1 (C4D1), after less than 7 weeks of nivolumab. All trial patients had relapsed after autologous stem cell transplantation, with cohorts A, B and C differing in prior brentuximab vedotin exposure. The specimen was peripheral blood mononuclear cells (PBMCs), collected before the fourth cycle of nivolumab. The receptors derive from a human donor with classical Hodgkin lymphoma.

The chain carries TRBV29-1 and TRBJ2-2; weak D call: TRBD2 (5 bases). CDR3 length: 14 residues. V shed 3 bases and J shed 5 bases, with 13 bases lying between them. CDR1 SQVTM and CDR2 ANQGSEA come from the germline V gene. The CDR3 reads CSVDSGIGTGELFF. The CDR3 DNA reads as TGCAGCGTTGATTCCGGGATTGGAACCGGGGAGCTGTTTTTT.

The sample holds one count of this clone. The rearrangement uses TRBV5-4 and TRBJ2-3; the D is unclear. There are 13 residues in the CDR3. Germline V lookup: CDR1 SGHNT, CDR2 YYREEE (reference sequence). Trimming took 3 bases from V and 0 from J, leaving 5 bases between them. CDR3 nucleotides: TGTGCCAGCAGCTCGTCCAGCACAGATACGCAGTATTTT. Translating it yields CASSSSSTDTQYF.

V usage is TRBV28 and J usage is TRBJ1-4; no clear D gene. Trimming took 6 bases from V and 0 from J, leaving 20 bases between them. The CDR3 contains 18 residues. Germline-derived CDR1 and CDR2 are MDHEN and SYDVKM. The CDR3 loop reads CASSTPPEEWTTNEKLFF. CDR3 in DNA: TGTGCCAGCAGCACACCCCCCGAGGAGTGGACAACTAATGAAAAACTGTTTTTT.